This TCR beta chain was recorded in a study of shared clonotypes between healthy human individuals. Repertoires were generated with immunoSEQ multiplex PCR, while TCRdb's copy carries only in-frame clones and drops some. The sample includes more than 2 million clones, roughly 94% of them seen just once. The CDR3 spans 15 residues. The trim removed 6 bases at V and 5 bases at J, leaving 6 bases unmatched. Germline V gene lookup returns CDR1 LNHDA and CDR2 SQIVND (reference sequence). The sequence was collected from a man aged 18 to 29 in good health. Sequenced sample: naive CD4+ T cells sorted from blood. Subset: CD45RA+ positively selected. The V call is TRBV19, the J call TRBJ1-6, with 8 bases lining up with TRBD1. CDR3 region: CASRRTGKNNSPLHF. The CDR3 DNA reads TGTGCCAGTAGACGGACAGGGAAGAATAATTCACCCCTCCACTTT.